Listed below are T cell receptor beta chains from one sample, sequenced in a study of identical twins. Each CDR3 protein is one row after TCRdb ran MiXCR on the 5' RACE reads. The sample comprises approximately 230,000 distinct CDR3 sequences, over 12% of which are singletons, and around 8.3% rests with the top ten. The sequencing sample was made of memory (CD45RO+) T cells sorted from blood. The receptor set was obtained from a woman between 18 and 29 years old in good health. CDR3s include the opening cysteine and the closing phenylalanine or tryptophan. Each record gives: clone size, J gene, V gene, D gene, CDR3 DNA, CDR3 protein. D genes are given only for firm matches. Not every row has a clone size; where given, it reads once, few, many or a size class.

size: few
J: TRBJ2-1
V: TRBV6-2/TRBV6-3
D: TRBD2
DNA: TGTGCCAGCAGACATCCCGGGACTAGGAATGAGCAGTTCTTC
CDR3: CASRHPGTRNEQFF

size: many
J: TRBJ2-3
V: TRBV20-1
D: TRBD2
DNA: TGCAGTGGTCGAGAGGTGGGCGGGAGTACAGATACGCAGTATTTT
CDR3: CSGREVGGSTDTQYF

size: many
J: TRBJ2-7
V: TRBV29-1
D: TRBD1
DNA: TGCAGCGTTGAGATTGGAGGGGACAGGGCCTACGAGCAGTACTTC
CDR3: CSVEIGGDRAYEQYF

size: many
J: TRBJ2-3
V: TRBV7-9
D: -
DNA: TGTGCCAGCAGCTTTGTGGTAAGAGATACGCAGTATTTT
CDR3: CASSFVVRDTQYF

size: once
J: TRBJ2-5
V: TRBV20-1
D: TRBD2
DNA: TGCAGTGCTAGAGGGGCTAGCGGGGGGGGAACGACCCAGTACTTC
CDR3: CSARGASGGGTTQYF

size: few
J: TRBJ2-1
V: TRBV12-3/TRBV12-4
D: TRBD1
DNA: TGTGCCAGCAGGAAGGGACAGGGGAATTGGAATGAGCAGTTCTTC
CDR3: CASRKGQGNWNEQFF

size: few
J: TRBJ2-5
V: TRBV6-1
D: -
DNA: TGTGCCAGCACCCCTGGGGGCGGGGGAGGTGAGACCCAGTACTTC
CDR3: CASTPGGGGGETQYF

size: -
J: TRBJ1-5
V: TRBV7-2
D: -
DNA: TGTGCCAGCAGCTTAGCGGGGGGACGGAGCAATCAGCCCCAGCATTTT
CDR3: CASSLAGGRSNQPQHF

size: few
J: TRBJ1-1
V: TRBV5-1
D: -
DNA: TGCGCCAGCAGAACGACAGTCATGAACACTGAAGCTTTCTTT
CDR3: CASRTTVMNTEAFF

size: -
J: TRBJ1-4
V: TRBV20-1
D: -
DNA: TGCAGTGCTACGGACGAGGGTGAGGAAAAACTGTTTTTT
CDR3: CSATDEGEEKLFF

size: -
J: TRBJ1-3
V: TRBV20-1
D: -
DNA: TGCAGTGCTAGAGGCGCAAGCGGAAACACCATATATTTT
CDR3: CSARGASGNTIYF

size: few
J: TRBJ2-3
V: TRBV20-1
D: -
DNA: TGCAGTGCTAGATTACTAGCAACGGTCCCCTTCACAGATACGCAGTATTTT
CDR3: CSARLLATVPFTDTQYF

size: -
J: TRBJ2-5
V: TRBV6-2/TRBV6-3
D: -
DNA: TGTGCCAGCAGTCAGGAGATCCAAGAGACCCAGTACTTC
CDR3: CASSQEIQETQYF

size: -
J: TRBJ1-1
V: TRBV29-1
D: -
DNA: TGCAGCGTTGACAGGGTCAACACTGAAGCTTTCTTT
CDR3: CSVDRVNTEAFF